Sequencing of this T cell receptor beta chain was carried out in a study of cytomegalovirus exposure and HLA in healthy donors. As concerns this clone: The antigen remains undetermined.

Whole-study findings and limits: One later analysis reportedly identified an Asian-associated ancestry cluster that showed fewer N-insertions than the roughly 620-donor mean. Donor immune exposure was known only as CMV serostatus. Reportedly, TCR beta sequences accurately predicted HLA-A and HLA-B alleles in most subjects.

Germline loops: CDR1 SGHTA, CDR2 FQGNSA. This CDR3 contains 13 residues. V was clipped by 2 bases and J by 5 bases, with 9 bases between them. The PCR ran on 60 Vbeta and 13 Jbeta primers. Assay used: immunoSEQ multiplex PCR; TCRdb lists only in-frame clones, some missing. The profile shows fewer than 200,000 clones, around 78% of them singletons. The sample taken for sequencing was PBMCs. This receptor was obtained from a female donor in good health and CMV-seronegative. The V and J genes are TRBV7-2 and TRBJ1-1; D is unresolved. CDR3 sequence reads: CASSLTAETEAFF. CDR3 nucleotides: TGTGCCAGCAGCTTAACTGCGGAAACTGAAGCTTTCTTT.